This TCR beta chain was identified during a study of cytomegalovirus exposure and HLA in healthy donors. It was healthy bone marrow donors who served as donors. This PCR relied on a set of 60 Vbeta primers and 13 Jbeta primers. Produced via immunoSEQ multiplex PCR; TCRdb's table is partial and in-frame only. The data hold tens of thousands of clones, with 70% observed a single time. The sequence was obtained from a woman aged 50 to 65 in good health and CMV-seropositive. The source material was PBMCs.

The CDR3 region has the DNA TGCAGCGCCGTGACCGGGGCCGGAGGGACTGAAGCTTTCTTT. Translated, it gives CSAVTGAGGTEAFF. The V call is TRBV29-1, the J call TRBJ1-1; tentative D call: TRBD1 (5 bases). The CDR3 loop spans 14 amino acids. Germline CDR1 SQVTM, CDR2 ANQGSEA. Trimming took off 7 bases at V and 5 bases at J, with 20 bases between the two ends.